This TCR beta chain was recovered during a study of prognosis after radiotherapy for stage I lung cancer. Findings of the study overall: The number of unique TCR clones went down after stereotactic body radiation therapy, with a median of around 9,500 versus 6,500. A determination of whether the expanded TCR clones were tumor-specific was not made.

This clonotype was seen many times. Its antigen is undetermined. A read error may be the cause here, since a much bigger clone is one base away. The CDR3 totals 13 residues. Germline V gives CDR1 SGHTA, CDR2 FQGNSA. Using two-round multiplex PCR, the authors amplified TCR beta CDR3 from genomic DNA. The first round of PCR was done with primers that matched each TRBV and TRBJ gene. TCRdb re-derived calls from the multiplex PCR reads in MiXCR, one entry per CDR3 protein. The sample yields more than 9,500 distinct CDR3 sequences, around 40% seen once. For each of two time points, an approximately 6-milliliter draw of peripheral blood was taken.

The TCR comes from a donor over 45 with non-small cell lung cancer. The sequencing here drew on PBMCs, taken before or after stereotactic body radiation therapy (not recorded which). This chain uses TRBV7-2 with TRBJ2-3; no clear D gene. This CDR3 is CASSLVVTDAQYF. Here the CDR3 DNA reads TGTGCCAGCAGCTTAGTGGTCACAGATGCGCAGTATTTT.